This TCR beta chain came from a study of T cell repertoires in cytomegalovirus infection. Overall study findings and caveats: HLA-C-restricted CMV clonotypes gave the most frequent clonotype in two of eight donors.

TCRdb ran MiXCR on the reads and lists one entry per CDR3 protein. The sample yields around 100,000 distinct CDR3 sequences, over 9% seen once. In germline, CDR1 is SGHVS, CDR2 FNYEAQ. CDR3 length: 16 residues. V was shortened by 1 base and J by 0 bases, with 10 bases between the two germline ends. This clonotype was seen repeatedly, ten times or more. The target antigen is unknown. The sequenced material came from PBMCs, sequenced either directly or after in vitro stimulation (not recorded which). This sequence joins TRBV7-6 and TRBJ1-3; D remains unclear. This sequence was found in a human donor in good health (CMV status not recorded). Some clones in this sample may be carry-over from other donors' samples. The CDR3 DNA sequence: TGTGCCAGCAGCTTAGACCTCCCGGGCTCTGGAAACACCATATATTTT. It codes for CASSLDLPGSGNTIYF.